This T cell receptor (beta chain) was profiled in a study of blood T cell repertoires in COVID-19. Repertoires were generated with immunoSEQ multiplex PCR, while TCRdb's copy carries only in-frame clones and drops some. The sample lists about 150,000 clones; roughly 84% were seen once. Per the germline V gene, CDR1 is WNHNN and CDR2 is SYGVQD (reference sequence). This CDR3 has 17 residues. V lost 3 bases to trimming and J lost 4 bases; unmatched junction nucleotides: 8. V and J are TRBV10-1 and TRBJ1-3; TRBD1 aligns across 11 bases. The receptor's source is a man between 18 and 35 years old with active or convalescent COVID-19. Sequenced: peripheral blood. DNA of the CDR3: TGCGCCAGCAGTGACCCTCCCGGACAGGGGGCAGGAAACACCATATATTTT. Its translation is CASSDPPGQGAGNTIYF.